This entry features one T cell receptor beta chain sequence. V lost 2 bases, J lost 2 bases, and 9 bases lay in between. The CDR3 length is 14 residues. Germline V lookup: CDR1 SGHAT, CDR2 FQNNGV. This sample was taken from a study of shared T cell receptors in the human thymus. The protocol was immunoSEQ multiplex PCR, while the TCRdb copy is restricted to in-frame clones and leaves out a portion. The data show approximately 760,000 clones, 75% to 90% seen once. Separately, the same data were catalogued under a study of human thymus T cells. That source adds: Serving as donors were healthy Finnish infants, each of whom was having open corrective surgery for congenital heart defects. Resections removed during corrective heart surgery provided the thymus tissue used. What related research reported was that thymic repertoires overlapped highly among unrelated individuals.

The gene calls are TRBV11-2 and TRBJ1-1; D remains ambiguous. This receptor was identified in a girl under three years old with a congenital heart defect. The sequenced sample was thymocytes. CDR3: CASSLSGVNTEAFF. As DNA, the CDR3 is TGTGCCAGCAGCTTAAGCGGGGTAAACACTGAAGCTTTCTTT.